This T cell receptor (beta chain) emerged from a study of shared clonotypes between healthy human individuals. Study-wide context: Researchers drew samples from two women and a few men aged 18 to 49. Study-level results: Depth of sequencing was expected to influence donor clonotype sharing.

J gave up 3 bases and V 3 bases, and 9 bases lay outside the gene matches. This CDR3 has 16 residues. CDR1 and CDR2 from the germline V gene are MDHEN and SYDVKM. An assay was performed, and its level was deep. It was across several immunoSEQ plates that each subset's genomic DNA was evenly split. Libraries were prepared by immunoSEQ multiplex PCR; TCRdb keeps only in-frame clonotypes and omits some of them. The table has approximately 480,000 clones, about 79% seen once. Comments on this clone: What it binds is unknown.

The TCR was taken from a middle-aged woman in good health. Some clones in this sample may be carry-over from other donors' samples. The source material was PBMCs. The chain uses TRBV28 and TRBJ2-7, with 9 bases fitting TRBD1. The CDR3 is CASSFVMLGQGYEQYF. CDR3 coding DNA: TGTGCCAGCAGTTTCGTTATGCTGGGACAGGGCTACGAGCAGTACTTC.